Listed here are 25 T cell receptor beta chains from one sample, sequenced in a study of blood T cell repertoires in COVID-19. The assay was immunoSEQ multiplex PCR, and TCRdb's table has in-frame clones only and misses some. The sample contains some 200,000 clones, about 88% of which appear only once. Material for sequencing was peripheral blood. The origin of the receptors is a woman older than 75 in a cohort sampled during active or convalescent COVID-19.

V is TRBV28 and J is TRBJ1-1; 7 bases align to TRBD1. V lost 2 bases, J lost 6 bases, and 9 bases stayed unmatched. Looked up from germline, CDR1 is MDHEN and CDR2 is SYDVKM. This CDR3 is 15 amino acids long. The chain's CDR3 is CASSLVRQGRAEAFF. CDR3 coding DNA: TGTGCCAGCAGTTTAGTCCGACAGGGCAGGGCTGAAGCTTTCTTT.

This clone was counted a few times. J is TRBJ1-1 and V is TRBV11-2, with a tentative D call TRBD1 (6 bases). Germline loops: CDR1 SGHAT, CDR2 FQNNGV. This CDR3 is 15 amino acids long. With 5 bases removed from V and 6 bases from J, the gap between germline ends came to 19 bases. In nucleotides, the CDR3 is TGTGCCAGCAGCCCGATTAGGGGGTTCCGCCCTGAAGCTTTCTTT. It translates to CASSPIRGFRPEAFF.

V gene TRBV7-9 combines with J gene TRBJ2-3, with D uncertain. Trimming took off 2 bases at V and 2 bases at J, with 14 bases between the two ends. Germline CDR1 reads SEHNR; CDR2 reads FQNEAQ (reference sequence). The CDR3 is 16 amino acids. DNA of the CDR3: TGTGCCAGCAGCTTACATCGTTCCGTAGACACAGATACGCAGTATTTT. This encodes CASSLHRSVDTDTQYF.

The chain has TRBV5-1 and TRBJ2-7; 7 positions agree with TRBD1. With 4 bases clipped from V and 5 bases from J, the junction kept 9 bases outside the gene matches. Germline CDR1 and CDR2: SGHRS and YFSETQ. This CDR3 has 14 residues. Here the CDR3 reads CASSAGTASDEQYV. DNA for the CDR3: TGCGCCAGCAGCGCCGGGACAGCGTCTGACGAGCAGTACGTC.

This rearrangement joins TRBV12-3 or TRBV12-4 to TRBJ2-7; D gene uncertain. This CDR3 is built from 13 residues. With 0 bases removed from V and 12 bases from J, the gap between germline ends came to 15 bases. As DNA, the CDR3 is TGTGCCAGCAGTTTAGCTCGTCGAAGCTCTCCGTACTTC. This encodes CASSLARRSSPYF.

The CDR3 protein is CASSPGEAGNTIYF. For the CDR3, the DNA is TGCGCCAGCAGCCCGGGTGAGGCAGGAAACACCATATATTTT. The V and J genes are TRBV5-1 and TRBJ1-3; D not resolved. The germline V gene has CDR1 SGHRS and CDR2 YFSETQ. Trimming removed 4 bases at V and 4 bases at J, with 12 bases between. The CDR3 length is 14 residues.

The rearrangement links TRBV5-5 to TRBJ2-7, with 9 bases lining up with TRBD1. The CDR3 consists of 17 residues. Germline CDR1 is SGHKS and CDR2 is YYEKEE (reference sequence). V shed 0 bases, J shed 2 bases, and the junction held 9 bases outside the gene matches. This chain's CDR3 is CASSLEGQGIGPYEQYV. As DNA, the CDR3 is TGTGCCAGCAGCTTGGAGGGACAGGGAATCGGCCCCTACGAGCAGTACGTC.

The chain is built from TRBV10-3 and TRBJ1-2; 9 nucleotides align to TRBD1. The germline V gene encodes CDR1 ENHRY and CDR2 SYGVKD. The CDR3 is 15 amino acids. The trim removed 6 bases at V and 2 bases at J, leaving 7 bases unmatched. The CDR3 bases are TGTGCCATCAGGGGAACAGGGGGCGGCAACTATGGCTACACCTTC. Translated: CAIRGTGGGNYGYTF.

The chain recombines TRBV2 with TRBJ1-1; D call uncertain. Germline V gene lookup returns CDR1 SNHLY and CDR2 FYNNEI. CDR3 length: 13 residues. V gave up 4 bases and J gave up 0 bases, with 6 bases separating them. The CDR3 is CASSGTVNTEAFF. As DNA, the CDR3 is TGTGCCAGCAGTGGTACGGTGAACACTGAAGCTTTCTTT.

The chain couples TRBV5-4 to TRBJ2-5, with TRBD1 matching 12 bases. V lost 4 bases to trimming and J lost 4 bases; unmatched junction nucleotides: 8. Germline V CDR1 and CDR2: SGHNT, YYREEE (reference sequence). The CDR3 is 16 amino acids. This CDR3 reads CASSQDGTGGRETQYF. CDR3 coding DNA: TGTGCCAGCAGCCAAGACGGGACAGGGGGCAGAGAGACCCAGTACTTC.

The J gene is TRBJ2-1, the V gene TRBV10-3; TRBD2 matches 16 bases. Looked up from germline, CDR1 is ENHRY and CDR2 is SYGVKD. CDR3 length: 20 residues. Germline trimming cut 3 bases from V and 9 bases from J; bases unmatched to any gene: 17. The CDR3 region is CAISDVKPGTSGRALGEQFF. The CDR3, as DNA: TGTGCCATCAGTGATGTAAAACCCGGGACTAGCGGGAGGGCCCTAGGTGAGCAGTTCTTC.

This CDR3 reads CASSFTGTVPSGNTIYF. CDR3 bases: TGCGCCAGCAGCTTTACCGGGACAGTCCCCTCTGGAAACACCATATATTTT. J is TRBJ1-3 and V is TRBV5-1, with 7 positions matching TRBD1. The CDR3 is 17 amino acids. CDR1 and CDR2 (germline): SGHRS, YFSETQ. J gave up 0 bases and V 2 bases, and 8 bases lay outside the gene matches.

The DNA of the CDR3 is TGTGCCAGCAGCTTATCCCCCCAGGGCACCGGGGAGCTGTTTTTT. It is translated as CASSLSPQGTGELFF. The chain couples TRBV7-7 to TRBJ2-2, with a weak D call TRBD1 (5 bases). CDR1 is SSHAT and CDR2 is FNYEAQ in the germline V gene (reference sequence). Between the trimmed V and J ends, which lost 2 bases and 4 bases, there was a span of 11 bases. CDR3 length: 15 amino acids.

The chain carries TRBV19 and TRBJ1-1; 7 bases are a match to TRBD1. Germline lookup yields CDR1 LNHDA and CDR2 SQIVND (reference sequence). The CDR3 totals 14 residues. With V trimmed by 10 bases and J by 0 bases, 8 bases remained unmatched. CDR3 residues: CAIREGALNTEAFF. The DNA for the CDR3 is TGTGCCATACGAGAGGGGGCCTTGAACACTGAAGCTTTCTTT.

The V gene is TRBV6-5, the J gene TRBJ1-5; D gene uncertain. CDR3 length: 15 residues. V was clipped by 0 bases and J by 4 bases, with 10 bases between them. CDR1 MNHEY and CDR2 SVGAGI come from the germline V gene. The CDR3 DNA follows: TGTGCCAGCAGTTACTCGCCTACCCAAAATCAGCCCCAGCATTTT. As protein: CASSYSPTQNQPQHF.

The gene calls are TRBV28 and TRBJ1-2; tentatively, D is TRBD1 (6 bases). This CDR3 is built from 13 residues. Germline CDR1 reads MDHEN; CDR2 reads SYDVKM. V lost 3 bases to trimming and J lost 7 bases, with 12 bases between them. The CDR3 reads CASSFGQGFGYTF. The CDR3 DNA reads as TGTGCCAGCAGTTTTGGTCAGGGGTTTGGCTACACCTTC.

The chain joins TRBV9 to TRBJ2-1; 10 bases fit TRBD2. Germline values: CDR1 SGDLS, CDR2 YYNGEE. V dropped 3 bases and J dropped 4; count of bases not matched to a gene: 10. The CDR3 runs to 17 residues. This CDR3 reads CASSALGASGGYNEQFF. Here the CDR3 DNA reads TGTGCCAGCAGCGCGCTTGGGGCTAGCGGGGGTTACAATGAGCAGTTCTTC.

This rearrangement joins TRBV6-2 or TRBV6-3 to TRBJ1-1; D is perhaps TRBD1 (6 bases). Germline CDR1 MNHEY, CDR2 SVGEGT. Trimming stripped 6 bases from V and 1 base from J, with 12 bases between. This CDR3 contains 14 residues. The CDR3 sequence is CASSKTGGNTEAFF. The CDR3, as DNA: TGTGCCAGCAGCAAGACAGGAGGGAACACTGAAGCTTTCTTT.

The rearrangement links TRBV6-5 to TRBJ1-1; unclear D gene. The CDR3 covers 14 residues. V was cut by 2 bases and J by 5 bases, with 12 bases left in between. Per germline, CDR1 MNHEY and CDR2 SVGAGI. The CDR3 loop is CASSYRRPGTEAFF. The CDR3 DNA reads TGTGCCAGCAGTTACAGGAGACCTGGGACTGAAGCTTTCTTT.

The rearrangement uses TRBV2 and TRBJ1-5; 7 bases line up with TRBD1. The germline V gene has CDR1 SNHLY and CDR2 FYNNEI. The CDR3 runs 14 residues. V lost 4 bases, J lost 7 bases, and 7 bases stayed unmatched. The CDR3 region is CASSGMTGNQPQHF. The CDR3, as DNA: TGTGCCAGCAGTGGGATGACAGGGAACCAGCCCCAGCATTTT.

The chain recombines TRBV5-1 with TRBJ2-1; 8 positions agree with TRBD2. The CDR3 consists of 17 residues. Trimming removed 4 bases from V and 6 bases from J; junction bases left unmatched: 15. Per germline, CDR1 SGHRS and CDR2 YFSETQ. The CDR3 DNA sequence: TGCGCCAGCAGCGGCTGGAGCGGGAGCTTTGGGGTCAATGAGCAGTTCTTC. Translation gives CASSGWSGSFGVNEQFF.

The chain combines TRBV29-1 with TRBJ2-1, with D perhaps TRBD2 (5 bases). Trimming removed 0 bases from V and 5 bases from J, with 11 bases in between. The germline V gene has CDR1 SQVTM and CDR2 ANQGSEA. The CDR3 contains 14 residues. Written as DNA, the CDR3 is TGCAGCGTTGAAGAGTTCGGACTTAACAATGAGCAGTTCTTC. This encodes CSVEEFGLNNEQFF.

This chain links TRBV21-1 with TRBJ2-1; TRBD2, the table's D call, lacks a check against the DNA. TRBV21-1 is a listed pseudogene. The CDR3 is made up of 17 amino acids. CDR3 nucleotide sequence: TGTGCCAGCAGCAAACAAACGGGATCCTTAAACAACAATGAGCAGTTCTTC. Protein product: CASSKQTGSLNNNEQFF.

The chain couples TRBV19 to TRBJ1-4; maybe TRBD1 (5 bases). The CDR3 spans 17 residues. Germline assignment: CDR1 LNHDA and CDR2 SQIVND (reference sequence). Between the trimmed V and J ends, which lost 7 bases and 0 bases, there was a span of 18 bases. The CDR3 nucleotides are TGTGCCAGTACATTCGACAGCATTTACACAACTAATGAAAAACTGTTTTTT. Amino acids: CASTFDSIYTTNEKLFF. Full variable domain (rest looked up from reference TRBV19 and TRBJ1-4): DGGITQSPKYLFRKEGQNVTLSCEQNLNHDAMYWYRQDPGQGLRLIYYSQIVNDFQKGDIAEGYSVSREKKESFPLTVTSAQKNPTAFYLCASTFDSIYTTNEKLFFGSGTQLSVL.

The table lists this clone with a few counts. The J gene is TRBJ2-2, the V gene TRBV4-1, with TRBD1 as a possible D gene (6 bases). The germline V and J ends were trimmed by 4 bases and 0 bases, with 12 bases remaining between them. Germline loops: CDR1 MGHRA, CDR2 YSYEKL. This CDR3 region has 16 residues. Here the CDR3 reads CASSLRQVSNTGELFF. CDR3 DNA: TGCGCCAGCAGCCTTCGACAGGTTTCGAACACCGGGGAGCTGTTTTTT.